These T cell receptor beta chains were read from a single sample in a study of response to subunit inactivated influenza vaccine. MiXCR was run by TCRdb on the RT-PCR reads, yielding one entry per CDR3 protein. The sample carries 590,000 or so distinct CDR3 sequences, 12% to 15% recorded once. Here the sequenced sample was PBMCs from blood, taken 14 to 15 days before vaccination. These TCRs come from a middle-aged man who received an inactivated influenza vaccine. The CDR3 runs from the conserved cysteine through the conserved F or W. D genes are given only for firm matches. For some rows the clone size is stated as once, few or many, or as a class when expanded; others skip it.

>TRBV20-1|-|TRBD2|TRBJ2-3
TGCAGTGCTACCGGGGGGGCTAGCGGGATTGTTTTACCCGATACGCAGTATTTT
CSATGGASGIVLPDTQYF
>TRBV7-2|few|-|TRBJ2-3
TGTGCCAGCAGCTTACAGGGTGGAGATACGCAGTATTTT
CASSLQGGDTQYF
>TRBV7-7|many|-|TRBJ2-1
TGTGCTAGCAGCTCCCATACACCTCTCGAATACAGCTACAATGAGCAGTTCTTC
CASSSHTPLEYSYNEQFF
>TRBV7-6|few|-|TRBJ2-7
TGTGCCAGCAGCCACGAACACAATCCCCTTTACGAGCAGTACTTC
CASSHEHNPLYEQYF
>TRBV7-2|many|TRBD1|TRBJ2-3
TGTGCCAGCAGCTTAGAGGGGGCCACAGATACGCAGTATTTT
CASSLEGATDTQYF
>TRBV2|few|-|TRBJ2-7
TGTGCCAGCAGTCTACAATCTGGACTGAGCTCCTACGAGCAGTACTTC
CASSLQSGLSSYEQYF
>TRBV7-2|many|-|TRBJ2-6
TGTGCCAGTAGCTTAGGGGGTAGCTCTGGGGCCAACGTCCTGACTTTC
CASSLGGSSGANVLTF
>TRBV29-1|few|TRBD2|TRBJ2-5
TGCAGCGTTGGCGGACTAGCGGGAGGTGGGGAGACCCAGTACTTC
CSVGGLAGGGETQYF
>TRBV3-1|few|-|TRBJ2-7
TGTGCCAGCAGCCAAGGTTTTGAGGGCGGCTACGAGCAGTACTTC
CASSQGFEGGYEQYF
>TRBV12-3/TRBV12-4|many|-|TRBJ2-3
TGTGCCAGCAGTTTATTGCAGAAAGCTACGCAGTATTTT
CASSLLQKATQYF
>TRBV7-9|-|-|TRBJ1-5
TGTGCCAGCGGGAAGGGCTGGGAGCAGCCCCAGCATTTT
CASGKGWEQPQHF
>TRBV3-1|-|-|TRBJ1-1
TGTGCCAGCACTAGGGATTCCATGAACACTGAAGCTTTCTTT
CASTRDSMNTEAFF
>TRBV4-2|-|-|TRBJ2-1
TGTGCCAGCAGCCATGGCGGGACTTCCTACAATGAGCAGTTCTTC
CASSHGGTSYNEQFF
>TRBV2|-|TRBD2|TRBJ2-7
TGTGCCAGCAGTGAGGTTCTAGCGGGCCCCTACGAGCAGTACTTC
CASSEVLAGPYEQYF
>TRBV29-1|few|-|TRBJ1-4
TGCAGCGTGAGAACCGGGGCGGCAACTAATGAAAAACTGTTTTTT
CSVRTGAATNEKLFF
>TRBV7-2|few|-|TRBJ1-2
TGTGCCAGCAGCCTCCGTAGAGGTGCTAACTATGGCTACACCTTC
CASSLRRGANYGYTF
>TRBV19|-|-|TRBJ1-5
TGTGCCAGTAGTTATAGCAGGGGTGGACAGCCCCAGCATTTT
CASSYSRGGQPQHF
>TRBV10-3|few|-|TRBJ2-5
TGTGCCATCAGTGAAGAGGTTTGGGAGACCCAGTACTTC
CAISEEVWETQYF
>TRBV6-2/TRBV6-3|-|TRBD2|TRBJ2-7
TGTGCCAGCTTACTAGCGGGGAGAAACTACGAGCAGTACTTC
CASLLAGRNYEQYF
>TRBV7-2|-|-|TRBJ2-2
TGTGCCAGCAGCTTACTGGCCTACACCGGGGAGCTGTTTTTT
CASSLLAYTGELFF
>TRBV20-1|few|-|TRBJ2-4
TGCAGTGCTAGAGTCTCGGGTATAGTGAACATTCAGTACTTC
CSARVSGIVNIQYF
>TRBV12-5|few|-|TRBJ2-1
TGTGCTAGTGGTTTGGCCAACAATGAGCAGTTCTTC
CASGLANNEQFF
>TRBV5-1|many|TRBD1|TRBJ2-7
TGCGCCAGCAGCTTGGCCCTCGGACAGGCCTACGAGCAGTACTTC
CASSLALGQAYEQYF
>TRBV12-3/TRBV12-4|few|-|TRBJ2-3
TGTGCCAGCAGTTTGTCGGCCAGGGCGGATACGCAGTATTTT
CASSLSARADTQYF
>TRBV15|many|-|TRBJ2-7
TGTGCCACCAGTAGCGGACCCAGCGAGCAGTACTTC
CATSSGPSEQYF
>TRBV11-1|few|-|TRBJ2-3
TGTGCCAGCAGCTTAACTCTAAACAGGTACACAGATACGCAGTATTTT
CASSLTLNRYTDTQYF
>TRBV28|-|TRBD2|TRBJ2-5
TGTGCCAGCAGTTTACCTAGCGGGGGGCCGGTCCAGTACTTC
CASSLPSGGPVQYF
>TRBV12-5|-|-|TRBJ2-7
TGTGCTAGTGGAACCGGGACGGGACCTTACGAGCAGTACTTC
CASGTGTGPYEQYF
>TRBV11-2|-|-|TRBJ2-7
TGTGCCAGCAGCTTAGATGCGACGGACTCCTACGAGCAGTACTTC
CASSLDATDSYEQYF
>TRBV10-3|many|TRBD1|TRBJ1-6
TGTGCCATCAGTTCACAGGGGTTTAATTCACCCCTCCACTTT
CAISSQGFNSPLHF
>TRBV7-6|once|-|TRBJ2-2
TGTGCCAGCAGCCAAAATTGGGGCAACACCGGGGAGCTGTATTTT
CASSQNWGNTGELYF
>TRBV12-3/TRBV12-4|-|-|TRBJ2-1
TGTGCCAGCAGTTTATTTGGAGATGAGCAGTTCTTC
CASSLFGDEQFF
>TRBV7-9|-|-|TRBJ2-1
TGTGCCAGCAGCCCACAGCGAGGCAGGGTGAATGAGCAGTTCTTC
CASSPQRGRVNEQFF
>TRBV6-2/TRBV6-3|-|TRBD1|TRBJ1-5
TGTGCCAGCAGTTACTCCGGGACAGGCAAGAATCAGCCCCAGCATTTT
CASSYSGTGKNQPQHF
>TRBV3-1|-|TRBD1|TRBJ1-3
TGTGCCAGCAGCCTCGGCTCGGGACAGGGAGTAGCTGGAAACACCATATATTTT
CASSLGSGQGVAGNTIYF
>TRBV6-1|-|-|TRBJ1-4
TGTGCCAGCAGTGAACAGTTTGCAGGGCTTGAAAAACTGTTTTTT
CASSEQFAGLEKLFF
>TRBV19|-|-|TRBJ2-4
TGTGCCAGTAGTACGGACACATTTGGGCGTGGAAACATTCAGTACTTC
CASSTDTFGRGNIQYF
>TRBV3-1|-|-|TRBJ1-4
TGTGCCAGGGGGTTCGGGGGCGCCTCCGAGGGGGAAAAACTGTTTTTT
CARGFGGASEGEKLFF
>TRBV6-2/TRBV6-3|-|-|TRBJ2-7
TGTGCCAGCAGTTCCAGGCCCGGGACAGGGTTGAGCGGGGGCTTCTACGAGCAGTACTTC
CASSSRPGTGLSGGFYEQYF
>TRBV20-1|many|-|TRBJ1-2
TGCAGTGCTAGAGATCCTGGCAGGGAGGAAGGCTACACCTTC
CSARDPGREEGYTF
>TRBV29-1|-|-|TRBJ2-2
TGCAGCGTTGCGTTGACGGTGGGCGGGGAGCTGTTTTTT
CSVALTVGGELFF
>TRBV3-1|-|TRBD1|TRBJ2-7
TGTGCCAGCAGCCAAGGTTGGGATGGACAGGACGAGCAGTACTTC
CASSQGWDGQDEQYF
>TRBV9|-|TRBD2|TRBJ2-1
TGTGCCAGCAGCCCCCCCAGCGGGAGGGATTACAATGAGCAGTTCTTC
CASSPPSGRDYNEQFF